This T cell receptor beta chain is from a study of T cell responses to AZD1222 COVID-19 vaccine. Whole-study results and caveats: Repertoires were obtained only post-peak T cell response. Unmutated variant regions reportedly attract nearly half of all spike-specific TCRs.

Remarks on this clone: Its specificity is unknown.

Clones were sequenced by immunoSEQ multiplex PCR, and TCRdb holds only the in-frame ones, with some missing. The sample records about 120,000 clones, 85% to 95% being singletons. Germline V gene sequence: CDR1 MNHEY, CDR2 SMNVEV (reference sequence). The V end was cut by 3 bases, the J end by 5 bases, with 11 bases between. This CDR3 has 15 residues. The sequencing here drew on peripheral blood, taken 28 days after the second AZD1222 dose. The receptor was derived from an adult who received the AZD1222 COVID-19 vaccine. This chain joins TRBV27 and TRBJ1-6; the D is unclear. CDR3 loop: CASSFRGGDNSPLHF. CDR3 sequence (DNA): TGTGCCAGCAGTTTTCGGGGAGGTGATAATTCACCCCTCCACTTT.